This is a list of T cell receptor beta chains from one sample in a study of blood T cell repertoires in COVID-19. This table comes from immunoSEQ multiplex PCR, and its TCRdb copy is limited to in-frame clones, with some not included. This sample has 200,000 to 250,000 clones, with approximately 80% found just once. Sequenced input: peripheral blood. The receptor set was obtained from a woman aged 50 to 60 with acute or convalescent COVID-19. Each CDR3 is given with its conserved first and last residue. Fields, in order: V gene, J gene, CDR3 protein.

V: TRBV5-8; J: TRBJ1-5; CDR3: CASSREEIRLRPQHF
V: TRBV10-3; J: TRBJ1-4; CDR3: CAISDSGLTNEKLFF
V: TRBV5-8; J: TRBJ1-4; CDR3: CASSFGPGVAEKLFF
V: TRBV6-5; J: TRBJ1-1; CDR3: CASSYSPEPNTEAFF
V: TRBV7-9; J: TRBJ2-3; CDR3: CASSPAGGRDTQYF
V: TRBV11-2; J: TRBJ2-7; CDR3: CASSYSQGRAYEQYF
V: TRBV5-8; J: TRBJ2-7; CDR3: CASSFGASGPYEQYF
V: TRBV3-1/TRBV3-2; J: TRBJ1-1; CDR3: CASSRNRGPGFEAFF
V: TRBV19; J: TRBJ1-3; CDR3: CASKVGLGNTIYF
V: TRBV19; J: TRBJ2-5; CDR3: CASSIPGVQETQYF
V: TRBV7-9; J: TRBJ1-5; CDR3: CASSFADSNQPQHF
V: TRBV19; J: TRBJ2-7; CDR3: CASSMLSGRGPSYEQYF
V: TRBV6-6; J: TRBJ1-2; CDR3: CASSYSAGTDEYGYTF
V: TRBV5-6; J: TRBJ1-5; CDR3: CASSFKNRDRFNQPQHF
V: TRBV19; J: TRBJ1-6; CDR3: CASSPTGVASPLHF
V: TRBV7-9; J: TRBJ1-2; CDR3: CASSKGMGREDGYTF
V: TRBV5-1; J: TRBJ2-1; CDR3: CASSQGTAYNEQFF
V: TRBV2; J: TRBJ1-6; CDR3: CASSSTNSRNSPLHF
V: TRBV5-1; J: TRBJ2-2; CDR3: CASSSRGVPGELFF
V: TRBV28; J: TRBJ1-5; CDR3: CASRFPGYVQPQHF
V: TRBV7-3; J: TRBJ1-1; CDR3: CASSFPQGRAFF
V: TRBV7-2; J: TRBJ2-1; CDR3: CASTRTSGNPYNEQFF
V: TRBV19; J: TRBJ1-5; CDR3: CASNRGFGDQPQHF
V: TRBV12-5; J: TRBJ2-5; CDR3: CASGLAGQETQYF
V: TRBV28; J: TRBJ2-5; CDR3: CASRSYRVQETQYF
V: TRBV27; J: TRBJ1-2; CDR3: CASSFAGANYGYTF
V: TRBV3-1/TRBV3-2; J: TRBJ2-7; CDR3: CASSLTYEQYF
V: TRBV6-2/TRBV6-3; J: TRBJ2-5; CDR3: CASSFRQGETQYF
V: TRBV7-2; J: TRBJ2-1; CDR3: CASSLSGGGAFNEQFF
V: TRBV28; J: TRBJ2-7; CDR3: CASSLRQGIIHEQYF
V: TRBV19; J: TRBJ1-3; CDR3: CASTSQGAPGNTIYF
V: TRBV28; J: TRBJ1-5; CDR3: CASGEGGLSQPQHF
V: TRBV28; J: TRBJ1-5; CDR3: CASSSQGGAQPQHF
V: TRBV28; J: TRBJ1-5; CDR3: CASDWTGKHQPQHF
V: TRBV2; J: TRBJ2-3; CDR3: CASKQGRDQLINTDTQYF
V: TRBV30; J: TRBJ2-5; CDR3: CAWSAGTSGPQETQYF
V: TRBV2; J: TRBJ2-1; CDR3: CASSELVSLSHNEQFF
V: TRBV6-5; J: TRBJ2-4; CDR3: CASGQNIQYF